This T cell receptor (beta chain) was sequenced for a study of T cell repertoires in cytomegalovirus infection. As for the study in general: Selection of CMV epitopes for the study included recently identified HLA-C-restricted and well-studied HLA-B-restricted ones. Public signatures in TCR beta pointed to CMV infection and matching HLA type.

Study-wide findings and caveats: People with CMV and the relevant HLA were identified by cumulative public TCR beta family frequency. Dominating the ex vivo response were TCR beta clonotypes that were CMV-specific and HLA-C-restricted.

TCRdb fed the reads into MiXCR, producing one record per CDR3 protein. The table has around 570,000 distinct CDR3 sequences, roughly 42% seen once. This clonotype was seen more than once but under ten times. The antigen is undetermined. V shed 1 base and J shed 3 bases, with 10 bases lying between them. The germline CDR1 and CDR2 sequences are SGHTA and FQGNSA. The CDR3 is made up of 15 amino acids. This receptor was obtained from a human donor in good health (CMV status not recorded). Some clones in this sample may be carry-over from other donors' samples. This sequence joins TRBV7-2 and TRBJ2-1; no reliable D call. This specimen was cultured PBMCs, taken from culture after CMV antigen stimulation. CDR3 DNA: TGTGCCAGCAGCTTAGGGGCGAGGAACTACAATGAGCAGTTCTTC. Translated, it gives CASSLGARNYNEQFF.